The 20 T cell receptor beta chains below all came from one sample that was sequenced in a study of control samples from healthy donors and cancer patients (TCRdb year 2020). The library was obtained by the immunoSEQ multiplex PCR assay. Not all clones reach the TCRdb copy of this immuneACCESS table, which keeps in-frame sequences only. Checked studies attribute under half of the gap to unresolved V genes and leave the rest unexplained. Counted in this sample were roughly 130,000 clones; just under 95% of them appeared once. The ten top clones hold roughly 4% of the sample. The sequencing input was blood. These receptor sequences come from a man aged 30 to 45 in good health.

This clone has just a few counts. V usage is TRBV11-3 and J usage is TRBJ1-5, with unresolved D. Trimming took 1 base from V and 3 from J, leaving 10 bases between them. The CDR3 covers 15 residues. Germline V gene sequence: CDR1 SGHNT, CDR2 YENEEA. CDR3 amino acids: CASSLGHNPNQPQHF. CDR3 nucleotides: TGTGCCAGCAGCTTAGGCCATAACCCCAATCAGCCCCAGCATTTT.

This clone was detected a few times. The rearrangement joins TRBV6-2 or TRBV6-3 to TRBJ2-3; D remains unclear. CDR1 is MNHEY and CDR2 is SVGEGT in the germline V gene. The length of the CDR3 is 13 residues. Between the trimmed V and J ends, which lost 4 bases and 1 base, there was a span of 6 bases. The CDR3 bases are TGTGCCAGCAGTTGGCAGGGCACAGATACGCAGTATTTT. This sequence encodes CASSWQGTDTQYF.

The chain joins TRBV11-2 to TRBJ2-5; D unresolved. With 2 bases removed from V and 3 bases from J, the gap between germline ends came to 4 bases. Germline V lookup: CDR1 SGHAT, CDR2 FQNNGV. This CDR3 comprises 12 residues. The CDR3 DNA sequence: TGTGCCAGCAGCTTAAAGGAAGAGACCCAGTACTTC. Amino acid sequence: CASSLKEETQYF.

The chain is built from TRBV27 and TRBJ1-2; 10 positions agree with TRBD1. Germline assignment: CDR1 MNHEY and CDR2 SMNVEV (reference sequence). V lost 6 bases and J lost 1; bases outside the gene matches: 2. The CDR3 loop spans 14 amino acids. The CDR3 nucleotides read TGTGCCAGCAGGGACAGGGGGTATAACTATGGCTACACCTTC. The encoded protein is CASRDRGYNYGYTF.

V gene TRBV2 combines with J gene TRBJ1-2; TRBD1 aligns across 7 bases. With 6 bases clipped from V and 0 bases from J, the junction kept 7 bases outside the gene matches. The CDR3 runs 15 residues. In germline, CDR1 is SNHLY, CDR2 FYNNEI. CDR3 DNA sequence: TGTGCCAGCAGCCCACAGGGGAGGGCTAACTATGGCTACACCTTC. Translated: CASSPQGRANYGYTF.

V is TRBV7-2 and J is TRBJ2-1; 8 nucleotides agree with TRBD2. CDR3 length equals 13 residues. V was pared by 1 base and J by 9 bases, with 2 bases of the junction left unmatched. CDR1 is SGHTA, CDR2 FQGNSA, per germline. CDR3 residues: CASSLGGGLEQFF. CDR3 coding DNA: TGTGCCAGCAGCTTAGGCGGGGGGCTTGAGCAGTTCTTC.

The rearrangement links TRBV4-3 to TRBJ1-2; possibly TRBD1 for D (5 bases). The CDR3 has 15 residues. V lost 0 bases to trimming and J lost 4 bases, with 12 bases between them. Germline lookup yields CDR1 LGHNA and CDR2 YSLEER. The CDR3 loop is CASSQDRGVGYGYTF. The CDR3 coding sequence is TGCGCCAGCAGCCAAGATAGAGGGGTGGGCTATGGCTACACCTTC.

The rearrangement uses TRBV20-1 and TRBJ2-5; D may be TRBD1 or TRBD2 (6 bases each). With 6 bases removed from V and 4 bases from J, the gap between germline ends came to 9 bases. Germline assignment: CDR1 DFQATT and CDR2 SNEGSKA (reference sequence). This CDR3 region has 11 residues. The CDR3 bases are TGCAGTGCGGAGGGGGGAGAGACCCAGTACTTC. It translates to CSAEGGETQYF.

The chain links TRBV30 to TRBJ1-5, with no clear D. The V end was cut by 5 bases, the J end by 4 bases, with 18 bases between. This CDR3 is 15 amino acids long. Germline lookup yields CDR1 GTSNPN and CDR2 SVGIG (reference sequence). In DNA, the CDR3 is TGTGCCTGGGAACCCTCGGGGTTTGGGAATCAGCCCCAGCATTTT. Translating gives CAWEPSGFGNQPQHF.

The chain has TRBV18 and TRBJ1-2; perhaps TRBD1 as D (5 bases). V lost 2 bases, J lost 8 bases, and 9 bases lay in between. The CDR3 sequence is 12 residues long. CDR1 and CDR2 from the germline V gene are KGHSH and LQKENI. The CDR3 bases are TGTGCCAGCTCACCAACAGGATTCGGCTACACCTTC. This codes for CASSPTGFGYTF.

The chain links TRBV7-2 to TRBJ2-1; TRBD2 is a possible D gene (6 bases). This CDR3 comprises 15 residues. Germline V gives CDR1 SGHTA, CDR2 FQGNSA. The ends were cut back, 5 bases at V and 2 bases at J, with 13 bases in the middle. The CDR3 sequence is CASSQTSFPYNEQFF. The CDR3 DNA follows: TGTGCCAGCAGCCAGACTAGTTTTCCCTACAATGAGCAGTTCTTC.

CDR3 nucleotides: TGTGCCAGTAGTAGCGGGAAGAGGGGCACAGATACGCAGTATTTT. As protein: CASSSGKRGTDTQYF. The chain uses TRBV19 and TRBJ2-3, with D perhaps matching TRBD2 (6 bases). This CDR3 has 15 amino acids. Germline V CDR1 and CDR2: LNHDA, SQIVND (reference sequence). V lost 4 bases and J lost 1, with 12 bases in between.

This clone was counted between two and nine times. The chain uses TRBV6-2 or TRBV6-3 and TRBJ2-2, with 7 bases matching TRBD1. CDR1 and CDR2 (germline): MNHEY, SVGEGT. V gave up 4 bases and J gave up 6 bases; unmatched junction bases: 11. The CDR3 loop spans 16 amino acids. This CDR3 reads CASSSTPDRPPGELFF. The CDR3 coding sequence is TGTGCCAGCAGTTCTACCCCGGACAGGCCTCCCGGGGAGCTGTTTTTT.

The chain employs TRBV10-1 and TRBJ1-5, with a possible D match to TRBD1 (5 bases). From germline, CDR1 is WNHNN and CDR2 SYGVQD (reference sequence). V was cut by 4 bases and J by 6 bases, with 13 bases left in between. This CDR3 is built from 14 residues. The CDR3 DNA reads TGCGCCAGCAGTGTGGCAGGGAAAGGTCAGCCCCAGCATTTT. Encoded protein: CASSVAGKGQPQHF.

The V call is TRBV6-2 or TRBV6-3, the J call TRBJ2-1; D is possibly TRBD1 or TRBD2 (5 bases each). Trimming cost V 0 bases and J 6 bases, with 9 bases left between them. The CDR3 is made up of 14 amino acids. CDR1 and CDR2 from the germline V gene are MNHEY and SVGEGT. The DNA for the CDR3 is TGTGCCAGCAGTTACTCGGGACCACCCAATGAGCAGTTCTTC. Amino acid sequence: CASSYSGPPNEQFF.

This clone was counted a single time. The rearrangement uses TRBV27 and TRBJ1-4; tentative D call: TRBD1 (5 bases). The CDR3 spans 14 residues. Germline loops: CDR1 MNHEY, CDR2 SMNVEV (reference sequence). V was pared by 1 base and J by 7 bases, with 10 bases between. In nucleotides, the CDR3 is TGTGCCAGCAGTTTATTAGGGGCCAGTGAAAAACTGTTTTTT. This translates into CASSLLGASEKLFF. The complete variable domain, with remaining parts taken from reference TRBV27 and TRBJ1-4, reads EAQVTQNPRYLITVTGKKLTVTCSQNMNHEYMSWYRQDPGLGLRQIYYSMNVEVTDKGDVPEGYKVSRKEKRNFPLILESPSPNQTSLYFCASSLLGASEKLFFGSGTQLSVL.

The rearrangement uses TRBV9 and TRBJ2-5; D possibly uses TRBD1 or TRBD2 (6 bases each). This CDR3 has 14 amino acids. The V end was cut by 4 bases, the J end by 5 bases, with 15 bases between. Germline V CDR1 and CDR2: SGDLS, YYNGEE. CDR3 amino acids: CASSPEGGRETQYF. The CDR3 nucleotides read TGTGCCAGCAGCCCCGAGGGGGGCAGGGAGACCCAGTACTTC.

This sequence joins TRBV5-8 and TRBJ1-1; D remains ambiguous. This CDR3 has 13 amino acids. Germline loops: CDR1 SGHTS, CDR2 YDEGEE. Trimming took off 1 base at V and 7 bases at J, with 11 bases between the two ends. CDR3 protein: CASSLREDIEAFF. CDR3 in DNA: TGTGCCAGCAGCTTGAGGGAGGATATTGAAGCTTTCTTT.

The chain recombines TRBV5-1 with TRBJ1-1; D uncertain. The CDR3 length is 14 residues. V was trimmed by 0 bases and J by 4 bases, leaving 10 bases between them. CDR1 is SGHRS and CDR2 is YFSETQ in the germline V gene. CDR3 in amino acids: CASSLVGEGTEAFF. The CDR3 region has the DNA TGCGCCAGCAGCTTGGTCGGCGAGGGCACTGAAGCTTTCTTT.

The chain has TRBV10-1 and TRBJ2-3; D call uncertain. The ends were cut back, 6 bases at V and 5 bases at J, with 6 bases in the middle. Germline CDR1 and CDR2: WNHNN and SYGVQD (reference sequence). CDR3 length: 11 residues. The CDR3 is CASRAKDTQYF. For the CDR3, the DNA is TGCGCCAGCAGGGCTAAAGATACGCAGTATTTT.